What follows are 27 T cell receptor beta chains derived from one specimen sequenced in a study of blood T cell repertoires in COVID-19. Sequencing was performed with immunoSEQ multiplex PCR; in TCRdb, only in-frame clones are kept and a portion is missing. This sample has 25,000 to 30,000 clones, with about 84% found just once. Material: peripheral blood. All receptors come from a woman aged 60-70 years with acute or convalescent COVID-19.

J is TRBJ1-6 and V is TRBV7-9; no reliable D call. Germline CDR1 reads SEHNR; CDR2 reads FQNEAQ (reference sequence). This CDR3 region has 14 residues. Deletions cut 3 bases from V and 8 bases from J, with 11 bases between. The chain's CDR3 is CASSFGFRDSPLHF. The DNA of the CDR3 is TGTGCCAGCAGCTTCGGCTTTCGGGATTCACCCCTCCACTTT.

The rearrangement joins TRBV30 to TRBJ2-1; 11 bases fit TRBD2. Germline assignment: CDR1 GTSNPN and CDR2 SVGIG (reference sequence). Germline trimming cut 4 bases from V and 9 bases from J; bases unmatched to any gene: 11. The CDR3 totals 15 residues. This CDR3 is CAWNRGSGGAGEQFF. The CDR3 nucleotides are TGTGCCTGGAATCGGGGTAGCGGGGGGGCCGGTGAGCAGTTCTTC. The entire variable domain, with the rest obtained from reference TRBV30 and TRBJ2-1, is as follows: SQTIHQWPATLVQPVGSPLSLECTVEGTSNPNLYWYRQAAGRGLQLLFYSVGIGQISSEVPQNLSASRPQDRQFILSSKKLLLSDSGFYLCAWNRGSGGAGEQFFGPGTRLTVL.

Only a few counts were recorded for this clone. The chain employs TRBV19 and TRBJ1-2; 12 bases fit TRBD1. Germline V CDR1 and CDR2: LNHDA, SQIVND (reference sequence). The junction had 6 bases not matched to a gene; V was cut back by 8 bases and J by 2 bases. CDR3 length equals 15 residues. CDR3 nucleotides: TGTGCCAGTGGGGGACAGGGGGCTTCAAACTATGGCTACACCTTC. The encoded protein is CASGGQGASNYGYTF.

This clone occurred a few times. The chain uses TRBV19 and TRBJ1-2, with 8 bases fitting TRBD1. CDR3 size: 15 residues. Trimming at V came to 0 bases and at J to 8 bases, leaving 8 bases not matched to a gene. Germline loops: CDR1 LNHDA, CDR2 SQIVND (reference sequence). CDR3 protein: CASSIDGQGSGGYTF. The CDR3 DNA sequence: TGTGCCAGTAGTATAGATGGACAGGGATCCGGCGGCTACACCTTC.

The chain carries TRBV30 and TRBJ2-6; D gene unclear. The germline V gene has CDR1 GTSNPN and CDR2 SVGIG (reference sequence). The CDR3 contains 14 residues. Trimming took off 2 bases at V and 2 bases at J, with 7 bases between the two ends. The CDR3 DNA reads as TGTGCCTGGAGTTCGAGCCCTGGGGCCAACGTCCTGACTTTC. Encoded protein: CAWSSSPGANVLTF.

The chain carries TRBV6-2 or TRBV6-3 and TRBJ1-6, with 9 bases lining up with TRBD1. Germline values: CDR1 MNHEY, CDR2 SVGEGT. Trimming took 4 bases from V and 8 from J; bases not matched to a gene: 9. CDR3 length equals 16 residues. The chain's CDR3 is CASSSETGGLDSPLHF. For the CDR3, the DNA is TGTGCCAGCAGTTCCGAGACAGGGGGGTTAGATTCACCCCTCCACTTT.

The chain carries TRBV4-1 and TRBJ1-2; 8 nucleotides agree with TRBD1. Germline V gives CDR1 MGHRA, CDR2 YSYEKL. After removal of 4 bases from V and 5 bases from J, the junction contained 15 bases not matched to a gene. The CDR3 spans 17 residues. Here the CDR3 reads CASSPGQDPGVGYGYTF. In DNA form, the CDR3 reads TGCGCCAGCAGCCCGGGACAGGACCCCGGAGTAGGGTATGGCTACACCTTC.

The genes are TRBV9 and TRBJ1-2; D may be TRBD1 (6 bases). Per germline, CDR1 SGDLS and CDR2 YYNGEE. This CDR3 is 13 amino acids long. The germline V and J ends were trimmed by 3 bases and 7 bases, with 13 bases remaining between them. The CDR3 DNA follows: TGTGCCAGCAGCGAAGGGACAATGGGTGGCTACACCTTC. It specifies CASSEGTMGGYTF.

The rearrangement joins TRBV29-1 to TRBJ1-1; 9 bases agree with TRBD1. Germline V gene lookup returns CDR1 SQVTM and CDR2 ANQGSEA. The CDR3 extends over 14 amino acids. Losses at the gene ends were 3 bases for V and 1 base for J; bases not matched to a gene: 3. CDR3 DNA: TGCAGCGTTGAGGGGGACAGGGAGAACACTGAAGCTTTCTTT. This sequence encodes CSVEGDRENTEAFF.

The chain links TRBV29-1 to TRBJ2-3, with 8 nucleotides matching TRBD2. V lost 7 bases, J lost 5 bases, and 11 bases stayed unmatched. The CDR3 covers 14 residues. Per the germline V gene, CDR1 is SQVTM and CDR2 is ANQGSEA. The CDR3 nucleotides are TGCAGCGCGACCCCGGGGGGGAGAGGAGATACGCAGTATTTT. Protein: CSATPGGRGDTQYF.

J is TRBJ1-2 and V is TRBV30; tentatively, D is TRBD1 (5 bases). Germline V gene data show CDR1 as GTSNPN and CDR2 as SVGIG (reference sequence). Trimming removed 5 bases at V and 6 bases at J, with 10 bases between. The CDR3 spans 11 residues. CDR3 residues: CAWGARDGYTF. CDR3 in DNA: TGTGCCTGGGGGGCTAGGGATGGCTACACCTTC.

This clone came up once. The CDR3 loop is CASSADRGGNQPQHF. CDR3 sequence (DNA): TGTGCCAGCTCGGCTGACAGGGGGGGCAATCAGCCCCAGCATTTT. The chain employs TRBV18 and TRBJ1-5; TRBD1 matches 9 bases. CDR1 and CDR2 (germline): KGHSH, LQKENI. Germline trimming cut 6 bases from V and 2 bases from J; bases unmatched to any gene: 5. This CDR3 is built from 15 residues.

The chain couples TRBV7-9 to TRBJ2-7; a possible D gene is TRBD1 (5 bases). Trimming left V 3 bases short and J 2 bases short, with 11 bases between. This CDR3 is 14 amino acids long. Germline V gene data show CDR1 as SEHNR and CDR2 as FQNEAQ (reference sequence). CDR3 nucleotides: TGTGCCAGCAGCTTGTCGACAGCGCCCTACGAGCAGTACTTC. Residues: CASSLSTAPYEQYF.

V is TRBV6-5 and J is TRBJ2-1; 7 positions match TRBD2. Trimming cost V 5 bases and J 13 bases; bases outside gene matches: 11. Looked up from germline, CDR1 is MNHEY and CDR2 is SVGAGI. This CDR3 is built from 13 residues. CDR3 loop: CASSPLGEGRQFF. The CDR3 DNA sequence: TGTGCCAGCAGTCCCCTAGGGGAGGGTCGACAGTTCTTC.

V gene TRBV20-1 combines with J gene TRBJ1-4, with a possible D match to TRBD1 (5 bases). Germline loops: CDR1 DFQATT, CDR2 SNEGSKA (reference sequence). The CDR3 is 13 residues long. Trimming took off 3 bases at V and 8 bases at J, with 13 bases between the two ends. Here the CDR3 reads CSASRGTREKLFF. DNA of the CDR3: TGCAGTGCTAGTAGGGGAACGAGGGAAAAACTGTTTTTT.

J is TRBJ1-3 and V is TRBV12-5, with a weak D call TRBD1 (6 bases). The CDR3 is 13 amino acids. Per germline, CDR1 LGHNT and CDR2 FRNRAP. V lost 7 bases, J lost 3 bases, and 10 bases lay in between. CDR3 amino acids: CASEKGDGNTIYF. The CDR3 nucleotides are TGTGCTAGTGAAAAGGGGGATGGAAACACCATATATTTT.

The chain is built from TRBV12-3 or TRBV12-4 and TRBJ1-6, with D unclear. V was shortened by 3 bases and J by 6 bases, with 6 bases between the two germline ends. The CDR3 loop spans 13 amino acids. The DNA of the CDR3 is TGTGCCAGCAGTTTCAGTTTTAATTCACCCCTCCACTTT. Translating it yields CASSFSFNSPLHF.

V gene TRBV24-1 combines with J gene TRBJ2-1; tentative D call: TRBD2 (6 bases). The CDR3 is 17 amino acids. Trimming took 3 bases from V and 0 from J, leaving 14 bases between them. Germline V gives CDR1 KGHDR, CDR2 SFDVKD. This CDR3 is CATSDQRAGRSYNEQFF. The CDR3 DNA sequence: TGTGCCACCAGTGATCAAAGGGCGGGGCGCTCCTACAATGAGCAGTTCTTC.

The chain joins TRBV9 to TRBJ1-6, with D hard to call. The CDR3 contains 13 residues. The germline V gene encodes CDR1 SGDLS and CDR2 YYNGEE. Trimming removed 0 bases from V and 10 bases from J, with 8 bases in between. The CDR3 bases are TGTGCCAGCAGCGTAGGCAGCGTGTCACCCCTCCACTTT. This encodes CASSVGSVSPLHF.

The chain joins TRBV11-2 to TRBJ1-1; the D gene is possibly TRBD1 (6 bases). The CDR3 length is 15 residues. Between the trimmed V and J ends, which lost 3 bases and 5 bases, there was a span of 16 bases. Germline CDR1 SGHAT, CDR2 FQNNGV. CDR3 protein: CASSFWSRGSTEAFF. The CDR3 DNA follows: TGTGCCAGCAGCTTTTGGAGTAGGGGGTCGACTGAAGCTTTCTTT.

The gene calls are TRBV3-1 (or the pseudogene TRBV3-2) and TRBJ2-6; D call uncertain. Germline CDR1 LGHDT, CDR2 YNNKEL (reference sequence). This CDR3 is 14 amino acids long. Trimming stripped 4 bases from V and 2 bases from J, with 6 bases between. The CDR3 sequence is CASSLEAGANVLTF. CDR3 sequence (DNA): TGTGCCAGCAGCCTCGAGGCTGGGGCCAACGTCCTGACTTTC.

This chain joins TRBV28 and TRBJ2-5; weak D call: TRBD2 (6 bases). Germline CDR1 MDHEN, CDR2 SYDVKM. Trimming took off 7 bases at V and 13 bases at J, with 25 bases between the two ends. The CDR3 extends over 14 amino acids. The CDR3: CASTVGDKRDFPYF. CDR3 in DNA: TGTGCCAGCACCGTGGGGGATAAACGGGACTTTCCGTACTTC.

V usage is TRBV27 and J usage is TRBJ2-7; TRBD1 matches 7 bases. With 3 bases clipped from V and 4 bases from J, the junction kept 12 bases outside the gene matches. The CDR3 totals 16 residues. From germline, CDR1 is MNHEY and CDR2 SMNVEV (reference sequence). The CDR3 protein is CASSFYPPRDRYEQYF. CDR3 sequence (DNA): TGTGCCAGCAGTTTCTATCCTCCCCGGGACAGATACGAGCAGTACTTC.

This clone was counted once. The chain joins TRBV28 to TRBJ2-1, with 10 nucleotides matching TRBD1. The length of the CDR3 is 14 residues. Germline CDR1 is MDHEN and CDR2 is SYDVKM. With 5 bases clipped from V and 4 bases from J, the junction kept 2 bases outside the gene matches. CDR3 coding DNA: TGTGCCAGCAGTCGGGACAGGGGTTACAATGAGCAGTTCTTC. This encodes CASSRDRGYNEQFF.

CDR3 amino acids: CASSLLTRDGYTF. CDR3 nucleotides: TGTGCCAGCAGTTTATTGACGCGGGATGGCTACACCTTC. The chain is built from TRBV28 and TRBJ1-2, with unresolved D. Trimming removed 1 base from V and 6 bases from J, with 9 bases in between. The germline V gene encodes CDR1 MDHEN and CDR2 SYDVKM. The CDR3 contains 13 residues.

The chain links TRBV9 to TRBJ1-2; D is undetermined. Germline V lookup: CDR1 SGDLS, CDR2 YYNGEE. Trimming took off 4 bases at V and 3 bases at J, with 13 bases between the two ends. The CDR3 has 14 amino acids. The CDR3 sequence is CASSLRDQDYGYTF. The CDR3 DNA reads as TGTGCCAGCAGCCTCCGGGATCAAGACTATGGCTACACCTTC.

The V and J genes are TRBV24-1 and TRBJ2-7; 8 bases are a match to TRBD2. Trimming at V came to 8 bases and at J to 3 bases, leaving 5 bases not matched to a gene. CDR3 length equals 13 residues. The germline CDR1 and CDR2 sequences are KGHDR and SFDVKD. The CDR3 region is CATNPGGGYEQYF. DNA for the CDR3: TGTGCCACCAACCCCGGGGGGGGCTACGAGCAGTACTTC.